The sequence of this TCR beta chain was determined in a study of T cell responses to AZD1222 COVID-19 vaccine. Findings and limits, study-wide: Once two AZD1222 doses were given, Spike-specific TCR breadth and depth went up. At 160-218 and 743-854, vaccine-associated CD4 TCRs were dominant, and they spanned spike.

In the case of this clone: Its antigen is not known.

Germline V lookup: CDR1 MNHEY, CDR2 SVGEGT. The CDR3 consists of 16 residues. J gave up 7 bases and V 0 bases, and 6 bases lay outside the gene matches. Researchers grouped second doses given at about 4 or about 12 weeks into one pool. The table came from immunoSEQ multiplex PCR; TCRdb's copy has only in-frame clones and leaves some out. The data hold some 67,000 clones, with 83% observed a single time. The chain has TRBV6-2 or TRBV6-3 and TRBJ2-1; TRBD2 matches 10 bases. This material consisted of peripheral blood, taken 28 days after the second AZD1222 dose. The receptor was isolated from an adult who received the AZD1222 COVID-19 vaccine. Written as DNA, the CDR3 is TGTGCCAGCAGTTACTCGGCTAGCGGGGGAGGTAATGAGCAGTTCTTC. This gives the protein CASSYSASGGGNEQFF.